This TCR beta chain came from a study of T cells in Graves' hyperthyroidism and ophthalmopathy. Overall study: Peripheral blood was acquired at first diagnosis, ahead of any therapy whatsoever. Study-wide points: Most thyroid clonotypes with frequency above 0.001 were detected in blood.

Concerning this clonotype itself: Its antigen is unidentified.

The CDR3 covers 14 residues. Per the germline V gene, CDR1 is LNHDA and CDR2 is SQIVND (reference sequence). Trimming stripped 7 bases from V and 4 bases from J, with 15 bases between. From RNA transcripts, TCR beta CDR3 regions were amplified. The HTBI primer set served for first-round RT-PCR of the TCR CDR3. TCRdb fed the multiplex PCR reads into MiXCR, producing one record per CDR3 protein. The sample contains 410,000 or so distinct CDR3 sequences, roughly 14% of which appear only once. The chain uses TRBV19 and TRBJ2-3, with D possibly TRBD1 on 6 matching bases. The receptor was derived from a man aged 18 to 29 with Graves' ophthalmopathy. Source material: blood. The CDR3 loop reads CASTKGTSPDTQYF. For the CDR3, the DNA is TGTGCCAGTACCAAAGGGACATCCCCAGATACGCAGTATTTT.